The 25 T cell receptor beta chains below all came from one sample that was sequenced in a study of T-cell memory formation after mild COVID-19. TCRdb re-called the 5' RACE reads with MiXCR, one entry per CDR3 protein. The table lists roughly 89,000 distinct CDR3 sequences, more than 13% of them singletons. The specimen was PBMCs or a T cell subset sorted from them (not recorded which). All receptors come from a man between 18 and 29 years old who had mild COVID-19 (a few samples of this study predate the infection). Cell type and time point are not known.

This clonotype was seen a few times. The chain uses TRBV3-1 and TRBJ2-5; D is possibly TRBD2 (7 bases). V was pared by 6 bases and J by 5 bases, with 10 bases between. The CDR3 extends over 12 amino acids. Germline V gives CDR1 LGHDT, CDR2 YNNKEL (reference sequence). CDR3 coding DNA: TGTGCCAGCAGGTGGGGGGGCGAGACCCAGTACTTC. Translating gives CASRWGGETQYF.

The rearrangement uses TRBV7-3 and TRBJ2-3; the D gene is possibly TRBD2 (6 bases). Between the trimmed V and J ends, which lost 5 bases and 6 bases, there was a span of 15 bases. CDR1 and CDR2 from the germline V gene are SGHTA and FQGTGA. CDR3 size: 14 residues. The CDR3 nucleotides are TGTGCCAGCAGCCCCGCTGGGGCGGGGGATACGCAGTATTTT. Translation gives CASSPAGAGDTQYF. Drawing the rest from reference TRBV7-3 and TRBJ2-3, the complete variable domain is GAGVSQTPSNKVTEKGKYVELRCDPISGHTALYWYRQSLGQGPEFLIYFQGTGAADDSGLPNDRFFAVRPEGSVSTLKIQRTERGDSAVYLCASSPAGAGDTQYFGPGTRLTVL.

In its sample, this clonotype was seen a few times. The rearrangement links TRBV12-3 or TRBV12-4 to TRBJ2-1; D tentatively fits TRBD1 or TRBD2 (6 bases each). Deletions cut 6 bases from V and 8 bases from J, with 26 bases between. This CDR3 is 17 amino acids long. The CDR3 loop is CASSTQQRGGRVDEQFF. Here the CDR3 DNA reads TGTGCCAGCAGCACCCAACAAAGAGGGGGGCGCGTGGATGAGCAGTTCTTC.

CDR3 protein: CATHPRYGELFF. The CDR3 region has the DNA TGTGCCACCCACCCACGCTACGGGGAGCTGTTTTTT. This sequence joins TRBV7-9 and TRBJ2-2; D is unresolved. Between the trimmed V and J ends, which lost 10 bases and 7 bases, there was a span of 13 bases. The CDR3 is 12 residues long. Germline assignment: CDR1 SEHNR and CDR2 FQNEAQ (reference sequence).

The table lists this clonotype with a few counts. The V gene is TRBV5-4, the J gene TRBJ2-3; 7 nucleotides align to TRBD2. The CDR3 is 16 residues long. V dropped 0 bases and J dropped 3; count of bases not matched to a gene: 7. The V gene's germline CDR1 is SGHNT and CDR2 YYREEE (reference sequence). The CDR3 reads CASSLAVAGETDTQYF. DNA for the CDR3: TGTGCCAGCAGCTTGGCCGTGGCGGGGGAGACAGATACGCAGTATTTT.

The table lists this clonotype with a few counts. This chain links TRBV7-9 with TRBJ2-2; D is possibly TRBD1 or TRBD2 (6 bases each). Germline assignment: CDR1 SEHNR and CDR2 FQNEAQ (reference sequence). V was cut by 7 bases and J by 4 bases, with 13 bases left in between. The CDR3 extends over 14 amino acids. The CDR3 region has the DNA TGTGCCAGCATCTCACGGGGGCCCACCGGGGAGCTGTTTTTT. Protein sequence: CASISRGPTGELFF.

The chain carries TRBV18 and TRBJ1-5; tentatively, D is TRBD1 (5 bases). V lost 5 bases, J lost 9 bases, and 14 bases lay in between. Germline lookup yields CDR1 KGHSH and CDR2 LQKENI. This CDR3 has 13 residues. CDR3 region: CASSYQTASPQHF. The CDR3, as DNA: TGTGCCAGCTCATACCAGACAGCCTCGCCCCAGCATTTT.

This clonotype was observed a handful of times. V is TRBV6-6 and J is TRBJ1-5; D perhaps matches TRBD1 (6 bases). V was clipped by 0 bases and J by 6 bases, with 15 bases between them. The CDR3 length is 16 residues. CDR1 is MNHNY, CDR2 SVGAGI, per germline (reference sequence). The CDR3 here is CASSYSRTDRGQPQHF. Written as DNA, the CDR3 is TGTGCCAGCAGTTACTCGAGGACAGATCGTGGTCAGCCCCAGCATTTT.

In this sample, this clonotype turned up many times. The chain has TRBV5-1 and TRBJ1-3; 8 nucleotides align to TRBD1. V shed 5 bases and J 4 bases; nucleotides not matched to a gene: 5. This CDR3 region has 14 residues. The V gene's germline CDR1 is SGHRS and CDR2 YFSETQ. CDR3 residues: CASRPGGVGNTIYF. The CDR3 nucleotides read TGCGCCAGCAGACCAGGGGGCGTCGGAAACACCATATATTTT. The whole variable domain, filled in from reference TRBV5-1 and TRBJ1-3, reads KAGVTQTPRYLIKTRGQQVTLSCSPISGHRSVSWYQQTPGQGLQFLFEYFSETQRNKGNFPGRFSGRQFSNSRSEMNVSTLELGDSALYLCASRPGGVGNTIYFGEGSWLTVV.

This clonotype has only a few counts. J is TRBJ2-1 and V is TRBV7-8, with D perhaps matching TRBD1 or TRBD2 (5 bases each). CDR1 is SGHVS and CDR2 is FQNEAQ in the germline V gene. The CDR3 contains 15 residues. V lost 4 bases and J 0 bases, leaving 10 bases between the germline ends. This CDR3 is CASSSRGISYNEQFF. CDR3 nucleotides: TGTGCCAGCAGCTCCCGGGGCATCTCCTACAATGAGCAGTTCTTC. The entire variable domain, with the rest obtained from reference TRBV7-8 and TRBJ2-1, is as follows: GAGVSQSPRYKVAKRGQDVALRCDPISGHVSLFWYQQALGQGPEFLTYFQNEAQLDKSGLPSDRFFAERPEGSVSTLKIQRTQQEDSAVYLCASSSRGISYNEQFFGPGTRLTVL.

The rearrangement links TRBV20-1 to TRBJ2-1, with 9 bases fitting TRBD1. The V segment lost 2 bases and the J segment 4 bases; nucleotides outside the gene matches: 6. Germline CDR1 reads DFQATT; CDR2 reads SNEGSKA (reference sequence). The CDR3 has 15 amino acids. Here the CDR3 DNA reads TGCAGTGCTAGACGGGGGGACAGGGATTACAATGAGCAGTTCTTC. Protein sequence: CSARRGDRDYNEQFF.

The chain uses TRBV6-5 and TRBJ2-2; D may be TRBD1 (6 bases). The CDR3 has 13 amino acids. The V end lost 5 bases, the J end lost 6 bases, and 10 bases lay between the germline ends. Germline V gene data show CDR1 as MNHEY and CDR2 as SVGAGI. CDR3 residues: CASSRQDPGELFF. CDR3 DNA: TGTGCCAGCAGTCGACAGGATCCCGGGGAGCTGTTTTTT.

This clonotype was observed at least ten times. This rearrangement joins TRBV4-1 to TRBJ2-7; D is uncertain. The CDR3 totals 15 residues. V dropped 0 bases and J dropped 0 bases, with 9 bases sitting between them. Per the germline V gene, CDR1 is MGHRA and CDR2 is YSYEKL. The CDR3 region has the DNA TGCGCCAGCAGCCAAGACGGGTCTTCCTCCTACGAGCAGTACTTC. This encodes CASSQDGSSSYEQYF.

The table lists this clonotype with a few counts. V gene TRBV7-9 combines with J gene TRBJ2-1, with 7 bases fitting TRBD2. The junction had 9 bases not matched to a gene; V was cut back by 3 bases and J by 7 bases. The CDR3 consists of 15 residues. Germline V gives CDR1 SEHNR, CDR2 FQNEAQ (reference sequence). In nucleotides, the CDR3 is TGTGCCAGCAGCTTTGGGCCTAGCGGTGGAAATGAGCAGTTCTTC. Amino acids: CASSFGPSGGNEQFF.

This clonotype was detected a few times. V usage is TRBV15 and J usage is TRBJ2-1, with 11 positions matching TRBD1. This CDR3 contains 15 residues. Germline V gives CDR1 LNHNV, CDR2 YYDKDF (reference sequence). Unmatched junction bases numbered 6, after V lost 3 bases and J lost 8 bases. In DNA form, the CDR3 reads TGTGCCACCAGCAGGCCGGACAGGGGGCTCTATGAGCAGTTCTTC. Translating gives CATSRPDRGLYEQFF. Based on the CDR3 plus reference TRBV15 and TRBJ2-1, the full variable domain is DAMVIQNPRYQVTQFGKPVTLSCSQTLNHNVMYWYQQKSSQAPKLLFHYYDKDFNNEADTPDNFQSRRPNTSFCFLDIRSPGLGDTAMYLCATSRPDRGLYEQFFGPGTRLTVL.

This clonotype was found many times. This chain uses TRBV7-8 with TRBJ2-7, with 7 bases aligning to TRBD1. J was trimmed by 5 bases and V by 1 base; bases with no gene match: 2. Germline V gene sequence: CDR1 SGHVS, CDR2 FQNEAQ. This CDR3 region has 13 residues. The CDR3 nucleotides read TGTGCCAGCAGCTTAGTCCAGGGGGACGAGCAGTACGTC. Protein: CASSLVQGDEQYV.

This clonotype has a handful of counts. The rearrangement uses TRBV4-1 and TRBJ2-7; D gene uncertain. Trimming took 3 bases from V and 5 from J, leaving 20 bases between them. There are 16 residues in the CDR3. Germline assignment: CDR1 MGHRA and CDR2 YSYEKL. CDR3 DNA sequence: TGCGCCAGCAGCCAGGCGGACGGTTTGAGTGCGGACGAGCAGTACTTC. Protein product: CASSQADGLSADEQYF.

In its sample, this clonotype was seen a few times. J is TRBJ1-1 and V is TRBV6-2 or TRBV6-3, with 7 positions matching TRBD1. The CDR3 is made up of 14 amino acids. J lost 0 bases, V lost 8 bases, and 6 bases had no gene match. CDR1 is MNHEY and CDR2 is SVGEGT in the germline V gene. CDR3 amino acids: CASQGGAMNTEAFF. CDR3 DNA sequence: TGTGCCAGCCAGGGGGGAGCCATGAACACTGAAGCTTTCTTT.

The table lists this clonotype with a few counts. The chain combines TRBV4-1 with TRBJ2-1, with D perhaps TRBD2 (6 bases). Looked up from germline, CDR1 is MGHRA and CDR2 is YSYEKL. The germline V and J ends were trimmed by 1 base and 12 bases, with 10 bases remaining between them. This CDR3 has 12 residues. CDR3 in amino acids: CASSQVMGGQFF. The CDR3 nucleotides are TGCGCCAGCAGCCAAGTTATGGGGGGGCAGTTCTTC.

V usage is TRBV12-3 or TRBV12-4 and J usage is TRBJ1-5, with D uncertain. V lost 3 bases, J lost 0 bases, and 12 bases lay in between. The CDR3 length is 16 residues. The CDR3 is CASSFGPVYSNQPQHF. As DNA, the CDR3 is TGTGCCAGCAGTTTTGGGCCAGTTTATAGCAATCAGCCCCAGCATTTT.

This clonotype has only a few counts. The CDR3 region has the DNA TGTGCCAGCAGCCGCGGGACAGTAGAGTACCAAGAGACCCAGTACTTC. It codes for CASSRGTVEYQETQYF. The J gene is TRBJ2-5, the V gene TRBV7-9; TRBD1 might be the D (7 bases). The germline V gene encodes CDR1 SEHNR and CDR2 FQNEAQ (reference sequence). V gave up 5 bases and J gave up 0 bases, with 16 bases separating them. CDR3 length: 16 amino acids.

This clonotype has only a few counts. J is TRBJ2-1 and V is TRBV4-2; TRBD2 matches 8 bases. This CDR3 is built from 16 residues. Germline V CDR1 and CDR2: LGHNA, YNFKEQ. V gave up 0 bases and J gave up 2 bases; unmatched junction bases: 3. The CDR3 nucleotides read TGTGCCAGCAGCCAAGATGGTAGCGGGGCCTACAATGAGCAGTTCTTC. Residues: CASSQDGSGAYNEQFF.

In its sample, this clonotype was seen a few times. The gene calls are TRBV29-1 and TRBJ2-1; perhaps TRBD2 as D (5 bases). This CDR3 comprises 19 residues. V shed 0 bases and J shed 4 bases, with 25 bases lying between them. Germline assignment: CDR1 SQVTM and CDR2 ANQGSEA. CDR3 protein: CSVEEGGSGEISPYNEQFF. Written as DNA, the CDR3 is TGCAGCGTTGAAGAAGGTGGCAGCGGAGAAATCAGCCCTTACAATGAGCAGTTCTTC.

This clonotype was seen ten or more times. This chain connects TRBV5-1 to TRBJ2-5; no definite D call. This CDR3 comprises 15 residues. Germline V gene lookup returns CDR1 SGHRS and CDR2 YFSETQ. V was cut by 4 bases and J by 5 bases, with 18 bases left in between. The DNA for the CDR3 is TGCGCCAGCAGCCCGCGAAGTCGCGAACGGGAGACCCAGTACTTC. This encodes CASSPRSRERETQYF.

This clonotype was picked up a small number of times. The genes are TRBV4-3 and TRBJ2-5, with TRBD1 matching over 7 bases. With V trimmed by 2 bases and J by 5 bases, 8 bases remained unmatched. The CDR3 runs to 15 residues. From germline, CDR1 is LGHNA and CDR2 YSLEER. The CDR3 bases are TGCGCCAGCAGCCAATTGGACAGGCTGGGGGAGACCCAGTACTTC. Residues: CASSQLDRLGETQYF.